The clone carrying this TCR beta chain qualifies as medium-sized. As yet, its antigen is unknown. Germline V gene lookup returns CDR1 MNHNS and CDR2 SASEGT. Trimming removed 1 base from V and 1 base from J, with 10 bases in between. This CDR3 is built from 15 residues. The sample is drawn from a study of liver allograft versus peripheral blood T cells. About the study: Hepatic allograft T cell receptor repertoires were evaluated relative to those present in recipients' peripheral blood. Study-wide results and limits: The authors reported that T cell receptor repertoires inside liver allografts differed from those in peripheral blood.

One entry per CDR3 protein, called by TCRdb with MiXCR from the reads. Seen here are 8,000 or so distinct CDR3 sequences, around 20% observed once, and the top ten hold 3.5% to 4.5%. The origin of this receptor is a human patient who had a liver transplant. Part of the T cell pool may stem from the graft donor. The rearrangement links TRBV6-1 to TRBJ1-2; tentatively, D is TRBD1 (5 bases). In DNA, the CDR3 is TGTGCCAGCAGTGAAGAGGGGCAGTTTAACTATGGCTACACCTTC. Protein: CASSEEGQFNYGYTF.